One sample yielded the 7 T cell receptor beta chains listed below, sequenced in a study of metastatic and nonmetastatic thyroid tumors. TCRdb re-called the PCR reads with MiXCR. Altogether tens of thousands of clones are present, over 15% being singletons, with the ten largest covering approximately 13%. All patients reached thyroid surgery having received no treatment beforehand. The sequenced material came from blood. Every receptor here comes from a male donor with papillary thyroid cancer or a benign thyroid nodule (not recorded which). Some clones in this sample may be carry-over from other donors' samples.

About this clone: The CDR3 does not close with the conserved phenylalanine or tryptophan, likely indicating a read error. The chain joins TRBV5-1 to TRBJ2-5, with a possible D match to TRBD2 (5 bases). The germline V gene has CDR1 SGHRS and CDR2 YFSETQ. This CDR3 has 13 residues. V gave up 5 bases and J gave up 1 base, with 9 bases separating them. CDR3 loop: CASRHGLQETQYV. DNA for the CDR3: TGCGCCAGCAGACATGGACTCCAAGAGACCCAGTACGTC.

In nucleotides, the CDR3 is TGTGCCTGGGGACGGGGGGAATCACCCCTCCACTTT. It encodes CAWGRGESPLHF. This chain joins TRBV30 and TRBJ1-6; TRBD1 is a possible D gene (5 bases). The V gene lost 5 bases and the J gene lost 10 bases, with 12 bases spanning the gap. The CDR3 loop spans 12 amino acids. The germline CDR1 and CDR2 sequences are GTSNPN and SVGIG (reference sequence).

In regard to this clone: One junction end disagrees with the germline gene, perhaps due to a read error. The V call is TRBV6-1, the J call TRBJ2-5; D is possibly TRBD2 (7 bases). The germline CDR1 and CDR2 sequences are MNHNS and SASEGT. CDR3 length: 17 amino acids. CDR3 nucleotides: TGTGCCAGCATTGAATCTGGGGGGGCAGGCTACCAAGAGACCCAGTACTTC. Its protein product is CASIESGGAGYQETQYF.

About this clone: This may arise from a read error, as a much more abundant clone is one base away. The chain carries TRBV29-1 and TRBJ2-5, with D unresolved. V was clipped by 4 bases and J by 5 bases, with 8 bases between them. The germline CDR1 and CDR2 sequences are SQVTM and ANQGSEA. This CDR3 spans 11 amino acids. In DNA form, the CDR3 reads TGCAGCGTTGTAGGGTGGGAGACCCAGTACTTC. Translated: CSVVGWETQYF.

Ten or more counts support this clone. This sequence may be a read error, since a much larger clone differs from it by one base. The V and J genes are TRBV6-1 and TRBJ1-1, with D maybe TRBD1 (5 bases). The CDR3 totals 12 residues. V gave up 2 bases and J gave up 7 bases, with 8 bases separating them. Germline V gene data show CDR1 as MNHNS and CDR2 as SASEGT. CDR3: CASSELQVEAFF. In nucleotides, the CDR3 is TGTGCCAGCAGTGAACTACAGGTTGAAGCTTTCTTT.

This clone was counted a few times. V is TRBV2 and J is TRBJ2-2, with 8 bases matching TRBD1. Germline V gene sequence: CDR1 SNHLY, CDR2 FYNNEI. Germline trimming cut 2 bases from V and 5 bases from J; bases unmatched to any gene: 4. The CDR3 length is 15 residues. This chain's CDR3 is CASSELQGATGELFF. The CDR3 DNA is TGTGCCAGCAGTGAATTGCAGGGGGCTACCGGGGAGCTGTTTTTT.

The chain links TRBV7-9 to TRBJ1-4; TRBD1 is a possible D gene (6 bases). The V and J ends lost 5 bases and 4 bases respectively, with 14 bases between them. Germline loops: CDR1 SEHNR, CDR2 FQNEAQ (reference sequence). The CDR3 has 15 amino acids. This chain's CDR3 is CASSPPTGGNEKLFF. CDR3 DNA: TGTGCCAGCAGCCCCCCGACAGGCGGTAATGAAAAACTGTTTTTT.